The 12 T cell receptor beta chains below all came from one sample that was sequenced in a study of blood T cell repertoires in COVID-19. The assay was immunoSEQ multiplex PCR, and TCRdb's table has in-frame clones only and misses some. The table records 300,000 to 400,000 clones, about 90% of them present only once. Sequencing input: peripheral blood. The source is a woman younger than 35 who had recovered from COVID-19.

This chain uses TRBV6-2 or TRBV6-3 with TRBJ2-5, with 9 positions matching TRBD2. Looked up from germline, CDR1 is MNHEY and CDR2 is SVGEGT. CDR3 length: 16 residues. V was pared by 5 bases and J by 5 bases, with 12 bases of the junction left unmatched. The CDR3 loop is CASSQRSGRWAETQYF. The CDR3 nucleotides read TGTGCCAGCAGTCAACGTAGCGGGAGATGGGCGGAGACCCAGTACTTC.

This clone was found once. The chain employs TRBV11-3 and TRBJ1-4; D possibly corresponds to TRBD1 (5 bases). Germline V gene data show CDR1 as SGHNT and CDR2 as YENEEA. The CDR3 runs to 16 residues. Trimming cost V 5 bases and J 7 bases, with 20 bases left between them. CDR3 residues: CASSPPTQGEGEKLFF. The CDR3 region has the DNA TGTGCCAGCAGCCCACCCACGCAAGGGGAGGGTGAAAAACTGTTTTTT.

The CDR3: CASSLTAGGETQYF. The DNA of the CDR3 is TGTGCCAGCAGCTTGACAGCGGGGGGGGAGACCCAGTACTTC. The chain links TRBV7-9 to TRBJ2-5; the match to TRBD2 covers 10 bases. The junction had 3 bases not matched to a gene; V was cut back by 3 bases and J by 5 bases. The CDR3 has 14 residues. Germline CDR1 and CDR2: SEHNR and FQNEAQ (reference sequence).

This clone was recorded once. This chain joins TRBV10-2 and TRBJ1-1; no firm D call. The ends were cut back, 3 bases at V and 2 bases at J, with 4 bases in the middle. The CDR3 totals 12 residues. CDR1 and CDR2 from the germline V gene are WSHSY and SAAADI. The CDR3 region has the DNA TGCGCCAGCAGTGAAGCTAACACTGAAGCTTTCTTT. Translation gives CASSEANTEAFF.

A few counts support this clone. Other DNA sequences of this sample code for an identical CDR3. V gene TRBV18 combines with J gene TRBJ1-1; 7 bases line up with TRBD1. V trimming: 3 bases; J trimming: 2 bases; junction bases outside the gene matches: 6. Germline-derived CDR1 and CDR2 are KGHSH and LQKENI. The CDR3 is 15 residues long. CDR3 sequence reads: CASSPRQGPNTEAFF. The CDR3 DNA sequence: TGTGCCAGCTCACCCAGACAGGGACCCAACACTGAAGCTTTCTTT.

The chain joins TRBV5-6 to TRBJ2-2; 8 bases align to TRBD2. This CDR3 is built from 15 residues. Trimming removed 2 bases from V and 3 bases from J; junction bases left unmatched: 3. Germline V gene lookup returns CDR1 SGHDT and CDR2 YYEEEE. The chain's CDR3 is CASSLGTRDTGELFF. The CDR3 nucleotides read TGTGCCAGCAGCTTAGGGACTAGGGACACCGGGGAGCTGTTTTTT.

The chain carries TRBV6-4 and TRBJ1-1, with a weak D call TRBD1 (5 bases). The CDR3 has 14 amino acids. With 0 bases removed from V and 7 bases from J, the gap between germline ends came to 12 bases. The germline V gene encodes CDR1 MRHNA and CDR2 SNTAGT. The CDR3 region is CASSDSWGVGEAFF. The CDR3 DNA follows: TGTGCCAGCAGTGACTCTTGGGGGGTAGGTGAAGCTTTCTTT.

The chain recombines TRBV29-1 with TRBJ2-5; the D gene is possibly TRBD2 (6 bases). Germline CDR1 SQVTM, CDR2 ANQGSEA. This CDR3 has 12 residues. The V and J ends lost 6 bases and 2 bases respectively, with 10 bases between them. The CDR3 is CSVPGGQETQYF. CDR3 in DNA: TGCAGCGTCCCCGGAGGGCAAGAGACCCAGTACTTC.

This clone was counted once. CDR3 protein: CASSLRDRGGNEQFF. CDR3 sequence (DNA): TGCGCCAGCAGCCTTAGAGACAGGGGAGGCAATGAGCAGTTCTTC. The V and J genes are TRBV4-3 and TRBJ2-1; 8 bases are shared with TRBD1. J lost 6 bases, V lost 4 bases, and 8 bases had no gene match. This CDR3 is built from 15 residues. Germline loops: CDR1 LGHNA, CDR2 YSLEER.

The chain joins TRBV6-6 to TRBJ2-2; 10 nucleotides line up with TRBD2. This CDR3 is built from 17 residues. The germline CDR1 and CDR2 sequences are MNHNY and SVGAGI (reference sequence). V was pared by 5 bases and J by 1 base, with 7 bases of the junction left unmatched. For the CDR3, the DNA is TGTGCCAGCAGTCTCACATGGACTAGCGGGAACACCGGGGAGCTGTTTTTT. Its protein is CASSLTWTSGNTGELFF.

This clone came up once. The rearrangement joins TRBV18 to TRBJ2-1; possible D gene TRBD1, 6 bases. Trimming removed 3 bases at V and 8 bases at J, with 14 bases between. From germline, CDR1 is KGHSH and CDR2 LQKENI. This CDR3 comprises 14 residues. The CDR3 region has the DNA TGTGCCAGCTCACCGGGGCAGGGGATAGATGAGCAGTTCTTC. It specifies CASSPGQGIDEQFF.

In DNA form, the CDR3 reads TGCAGTGCTAGTCACAGGGAGAACACTGAAGCTTTCTTT. As protein: CSASHRENTEAFF. J is TRBJ1-1 and V is TRBV20-1; D might be TRBD1 (6 bases). Germline lookup yields CDR1 DFQATT and CDR2 SNEGSKA (reference sequence). V was cut by 3 bases and J by 1 base, with 9 bases left in between. The CDR3 is made up of 13 amino acids.